This T cell receptor (beta chain) was profiled in a study of CD8 T cells in Susac syndrome. Reverse transcription of about 0.5 to 1 ug RNA was carried out with random hexamers. TCRdb re-called the immunoSEQ multiplex PCR reads through MiXCR, storing one row per CDR3 protein. In the table there are more than 150,000 distinct CDR3 sequences, around 96% of which are singletons. This clonotype has a single count. Germline values: CDR1 SEHNR, CDR2 FQNEAQ (reference sequence). Trimming cost V 3 bases and J 4 bases, with 9 bases left between them. The CDR3 consists of 13 residues. Material for sequencing was CD4+ T cells from PBMCs. The clonotype was recovered from a human donor with Susac syndrome. The rearrangement joins TRBV7-9 to TRBJ1-2, with D possibly matching TRBD1 (5 bases). CDR3 in amino acids: CASSLWGSYGYTF. CDR3 in DNA: TGTGCCAGCAGCTTGTGGGGGAGCTATGGCTACACCTTC.